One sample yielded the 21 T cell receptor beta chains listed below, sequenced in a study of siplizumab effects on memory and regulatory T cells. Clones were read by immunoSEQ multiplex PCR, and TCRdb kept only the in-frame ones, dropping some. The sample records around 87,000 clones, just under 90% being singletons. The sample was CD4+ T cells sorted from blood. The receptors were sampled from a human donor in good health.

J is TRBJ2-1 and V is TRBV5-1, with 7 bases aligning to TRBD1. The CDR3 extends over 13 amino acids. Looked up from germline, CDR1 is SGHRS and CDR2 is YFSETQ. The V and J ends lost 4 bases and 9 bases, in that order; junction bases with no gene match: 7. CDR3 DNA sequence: TGCGCCAGCAGCCTGACAGGGCTCGGTGAGCAGTTCTTC. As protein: CASSLTGLGEQFF.

The CDR3 sequence: CASSLRPGGRDEQYF. CDR3 nucleotide sequence: TGCGCCAGCAGCTTGAGGCCAGGGGGCAGGGACGAGCAGTACTTC. This chain connects TRBV5-1 to TRBJ2-7; 8 nucleotides match TRBD1. Germline V lookup: CDR1 SGHRS, CDR2 YFSETQ. V gave up 1 base and J gave up 5 bases; unmatched junction bases: 8. The CDR3 runs 15 residues.

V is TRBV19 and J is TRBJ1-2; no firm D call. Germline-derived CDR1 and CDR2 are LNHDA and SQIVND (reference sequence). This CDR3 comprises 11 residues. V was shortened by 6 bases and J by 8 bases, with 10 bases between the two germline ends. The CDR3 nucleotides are TGTGCCAGTAGGGCTGGTGAAGGCTACACCTTC. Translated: CASRAGEGYTF.

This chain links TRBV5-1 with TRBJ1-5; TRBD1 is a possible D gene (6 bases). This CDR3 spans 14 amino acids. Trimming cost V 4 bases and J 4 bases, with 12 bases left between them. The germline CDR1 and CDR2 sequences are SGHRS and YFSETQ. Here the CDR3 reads CASSIKGGNQPQHF. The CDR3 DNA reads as TGCGCCAGCAGCATCAAAGGGGGAAATCAGCCCCAGCATTTT.

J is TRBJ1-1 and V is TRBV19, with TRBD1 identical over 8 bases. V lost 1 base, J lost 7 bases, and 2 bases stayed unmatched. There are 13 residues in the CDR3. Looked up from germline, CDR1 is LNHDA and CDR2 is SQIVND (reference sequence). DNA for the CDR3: TGTGCCAGTAGTATAGGACAGGGGTTTGAAGCTTTCTTT. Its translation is CASSIGQGFEAFF.

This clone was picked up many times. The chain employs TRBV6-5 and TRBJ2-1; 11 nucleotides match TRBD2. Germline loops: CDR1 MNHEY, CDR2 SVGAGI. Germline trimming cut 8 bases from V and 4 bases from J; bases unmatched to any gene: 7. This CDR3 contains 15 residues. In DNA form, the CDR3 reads TGTGCCAGCGGGGAGACTAGCGGGACGTACAATGAGCAGTTCTTC. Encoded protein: CASGETSGTYNEQFF.

Here the CDR3 reads CASSTQYRGQTYEQYF. CDR3 in DNA: TGTGCCAGTAGTACTCAATACAGGGGACAAACCTACGAGCAGTACTTC. The chain employs TRBV19 and TRBJ2-7; 7 bases match TRBD1. V gave up 4 bases and J gave up 2 bases; unmatched junction bases: 11. Germline V lookup: CDR1 LNHDA, CDR2 SQIVND (reference sequence). The CDR3 contains 16 residues.

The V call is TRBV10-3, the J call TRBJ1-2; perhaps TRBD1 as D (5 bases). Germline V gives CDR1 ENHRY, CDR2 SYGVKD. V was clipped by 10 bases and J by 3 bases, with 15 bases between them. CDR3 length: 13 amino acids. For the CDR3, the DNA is TGTGCCACAAGTCTCAGGGAGGACTATGGCTACACCTTC. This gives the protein CATSLREDYGYTF.

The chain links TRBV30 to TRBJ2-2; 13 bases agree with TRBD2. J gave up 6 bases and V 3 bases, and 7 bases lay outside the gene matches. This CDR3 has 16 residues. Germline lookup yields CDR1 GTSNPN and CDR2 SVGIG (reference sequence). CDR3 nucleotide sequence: TGTGCCTGGAGGTCTCTAGGACTAGCGGGAGCCGGGGAGCTGTTTTTT. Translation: CAWRSLGLAGAGELFF.

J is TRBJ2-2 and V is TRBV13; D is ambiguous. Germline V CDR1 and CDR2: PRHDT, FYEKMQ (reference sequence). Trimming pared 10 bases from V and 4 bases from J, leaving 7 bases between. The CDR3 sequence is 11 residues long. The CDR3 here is CATRATGELFF. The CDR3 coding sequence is TGTGCCACACGAGCCACCGGGGAGCTGTTTTTT.

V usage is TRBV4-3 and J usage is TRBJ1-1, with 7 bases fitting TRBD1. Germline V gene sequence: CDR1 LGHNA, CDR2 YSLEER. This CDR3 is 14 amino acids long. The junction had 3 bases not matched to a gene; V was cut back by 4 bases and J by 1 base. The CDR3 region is CASSRHRGNTEAFF. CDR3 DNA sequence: TGCGCCAGCAGCCGTCACAGGGGGAACACTGAAGCTTTCTTT.

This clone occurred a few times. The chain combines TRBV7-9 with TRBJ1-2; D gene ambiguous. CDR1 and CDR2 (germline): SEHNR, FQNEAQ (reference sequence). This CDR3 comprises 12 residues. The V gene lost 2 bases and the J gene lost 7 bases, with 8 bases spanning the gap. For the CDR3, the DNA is TGTGCCAGCAGCTTAAACTCCTTTGGCTACACCTTC. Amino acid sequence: CASSLNSFGYTF.

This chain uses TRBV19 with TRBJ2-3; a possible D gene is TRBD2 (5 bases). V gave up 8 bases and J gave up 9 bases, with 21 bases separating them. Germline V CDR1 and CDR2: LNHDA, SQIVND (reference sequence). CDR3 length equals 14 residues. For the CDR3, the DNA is TGTGCCAGTGCAATGTCTTCGGGAATCGGAACGCAGTATTTT. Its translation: CASAMSSGIGTQYF.

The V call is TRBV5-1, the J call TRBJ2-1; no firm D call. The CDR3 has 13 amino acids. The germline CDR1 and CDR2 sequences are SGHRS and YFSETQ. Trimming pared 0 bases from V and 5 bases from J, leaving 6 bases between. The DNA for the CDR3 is TGCGCCAGCAGCTTGGGCCAGCACAATGAGCAGTTCTTC. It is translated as CASSLGQHNEQFF.

The DNA of the CDR3 is TGTGCCAGCAGGTTGGCAGGGGTCTCGTACTTC. It encodes CASRLAGVSYF. J is TRBJ2-7 and V is TRBV6-5; the D gene is possibly TRBD1 (6 bases). V was pared by 6 bases and J by 12 bases, with 15 bases between. There are 11 residues in the CDR3. CDR1 and CDR2 (germline): MNHEY, SVGAGI.

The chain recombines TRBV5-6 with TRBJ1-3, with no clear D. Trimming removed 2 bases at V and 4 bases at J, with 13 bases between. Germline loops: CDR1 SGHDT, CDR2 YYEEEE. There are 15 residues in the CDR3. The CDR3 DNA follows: TGTGCCAGCAGCTTACCCCCGGGTTCAGGAAACACCATATATTTT. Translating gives CASSLPPGSGNTIYF.

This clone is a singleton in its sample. For the CDR3, the DNA is TGTGCCAGCTCAGGCCGGGACACCATCTACGAGCAGTACTTC. It codes for CASSGRDTIYEQYF. This sequence joins TRBV18 and TRBJ2-7; maybe TRBD1 (6 bases). Germline loops: CDR1 KGHSH, CDR2 LQKENI. The CDR3 runs to 14 residues. V was pared by 5 bases and J by 3 bases, with 14 bases between.

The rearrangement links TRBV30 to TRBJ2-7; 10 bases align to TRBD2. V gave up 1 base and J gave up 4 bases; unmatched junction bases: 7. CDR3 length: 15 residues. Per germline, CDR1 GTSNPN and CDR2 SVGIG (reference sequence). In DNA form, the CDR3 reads TGTGCCTGGAGTGCCGCGAGCGGGAGGGTTTACGAGCAGTACTTC. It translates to CAWSAASGRVYEQYF.

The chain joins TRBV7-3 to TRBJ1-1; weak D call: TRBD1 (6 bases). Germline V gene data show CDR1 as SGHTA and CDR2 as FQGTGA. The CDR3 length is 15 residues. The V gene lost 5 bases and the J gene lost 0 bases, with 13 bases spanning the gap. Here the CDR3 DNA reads TGTGCCAGCAGCCCCCGACAGGACCTGAACACTGAAGCTTTCTTT. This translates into CASSPRQDLNTEAFF. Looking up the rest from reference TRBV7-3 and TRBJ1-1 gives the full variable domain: GAGVSQTPSNKVTEKGKYVELRCDPISGHTALYWYRQSLGQGPEFLIYFQGTGAADDSGLPNDRFFAVRPEGSVSTLKIQRTERGDSAVYLCASSPRQDLNTEAFFGQGTRLTVV.

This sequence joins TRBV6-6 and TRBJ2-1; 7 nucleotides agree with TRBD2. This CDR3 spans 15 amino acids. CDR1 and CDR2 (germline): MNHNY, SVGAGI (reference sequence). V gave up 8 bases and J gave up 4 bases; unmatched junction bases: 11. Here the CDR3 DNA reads TGTGCCAGCCTTCCTCTTGCGGGAGTGTACAATGAGCAGTTCTTC. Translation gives CASLPLAGVYNEQFF.

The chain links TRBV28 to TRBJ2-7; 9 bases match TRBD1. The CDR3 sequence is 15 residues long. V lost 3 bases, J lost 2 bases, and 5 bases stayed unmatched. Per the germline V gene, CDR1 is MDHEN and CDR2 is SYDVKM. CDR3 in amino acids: CASSFLGQGTYEQYF. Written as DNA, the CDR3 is TGTGCCAGCAGTTTCCTGGGACAGGGAACCTACGAGCAGTACTTC.